This T cell receptor beta chain was sequenced in a study of shared clonotypes between healthy human individuals. Profiled with immunoSEQ multiplex PCR; TCRdb holds only in-frame clones, not every one. The data show about 1.5 million clones, with around 98% seen just once and roughly 0.45% held by the top ten. The germline V and J ends were trimmed by 0 bases and 1 base, with 12 bases remaining between them. The CDR3 is 16 amino acids. Germline CDR1 reads SGHVS; CDR2 reads FQNEAQ. The receptor comes from a man in his thirties or forties in good health. The V and J genes are TRBV7-8 and TRBJ1-1; D is uncertain. Material: naive CD4+ T cells sorted from blood. Subset specified: CD45RA+ positively selected. For the CDR3, the DNA is TGTGCCAGCAGCTTAGCCTATTGGGGTACGAACACTGAAGCTTTCTTT. Residues: CASSLAYWGTNTEAFF.